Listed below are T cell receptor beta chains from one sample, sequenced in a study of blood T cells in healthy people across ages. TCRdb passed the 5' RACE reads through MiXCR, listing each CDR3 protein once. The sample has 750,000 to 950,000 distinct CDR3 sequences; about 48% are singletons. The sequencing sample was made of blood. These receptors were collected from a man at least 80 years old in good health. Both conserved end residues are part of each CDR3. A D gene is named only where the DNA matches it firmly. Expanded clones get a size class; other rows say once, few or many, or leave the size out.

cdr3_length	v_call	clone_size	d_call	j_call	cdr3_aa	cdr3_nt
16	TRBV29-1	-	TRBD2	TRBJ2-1	CSVEDPRTSGSNEQFF	TGCAGCGTTGAAGATCCTCGAACTAGCGGGAGCAATGAGCAGTTCTTC
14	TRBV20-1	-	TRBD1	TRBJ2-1	CSAALPGGEETQFF	TGCAGTGCCGCCCTGCCAGGGGGCGAGGAGACCCAGTTCTTC
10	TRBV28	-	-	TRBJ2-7	CASQLGEQYF	TGTGCCAGCCAACTCGGCGAGCAGTACTTC
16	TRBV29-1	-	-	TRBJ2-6	CSVEDKGGSGANVLTF	TGCAGCGTTGAAGATAAGGGGGGCTCTGGGGCCAACGTCCTGACTTTC
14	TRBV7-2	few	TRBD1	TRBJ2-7	CASTRDRGINEQYF	TGTGCCAGCACCAGGGACAGGGGCATCAACGAGCAGTACTTC
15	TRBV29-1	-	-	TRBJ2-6	CSVTGPSSGANVLTF	TGCAGCGTTACCGGGCCGAGCTCTGGGGCCAACGTCCTGACTTTC
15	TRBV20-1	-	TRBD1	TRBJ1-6	CSAREATGGNSPLHF	TGCAGTGCTAGAGAGGCGACAGGGGGCAATTCACCCCTCCACTTT
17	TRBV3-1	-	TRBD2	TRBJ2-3	CASSSRRASGSTDTQYF	TGTGCCAGCAGCTCCCGCCGGGCTAGCGGGAGTACAGATACGCAGTATTTT
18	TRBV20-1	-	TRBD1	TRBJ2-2	CSARDSHRGLVETGELFF	TGCAGTGCTAGAGATAGTCACAGGGGGCTGGTGGAAACCGGGGAGCTGTTTTTT
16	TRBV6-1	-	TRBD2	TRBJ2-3	CASRPGWTGGADTQYF	TGTGCCAGCAGGCCGGGGTGGACGGGAGGAGCAGATACGCAGTATTTT
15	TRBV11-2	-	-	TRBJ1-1	CASSMLTGPYTEAFF	TGTGCCAGCAGCATGCTTACAGGGCCCTACACTGAAGCTTTCTTT
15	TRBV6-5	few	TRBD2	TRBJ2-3	CASRRASGRTDTQYF	TGTGCCAGCAGACGGGCTAGCGGGCGCACAGATACGCAGTATTTT
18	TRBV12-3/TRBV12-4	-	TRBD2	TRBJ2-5	CASSPGLAGVWYQETQYF	TGTGCCAGCAGCCCGGGGCTAGCGGGAGTATGGTACCAAGAGACCCAGTACTTC
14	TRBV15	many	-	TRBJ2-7	CATSRDRAAYEQYF	TGTGCCACCAGCAGAGATAGGGCAGCCTACGAGCAGTACTTC
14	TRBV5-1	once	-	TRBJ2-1	CASSLDPGMYEQFF	TGCGCCAGCAGCTTGGACCCAGGGATGTATGAGCAGTTCTTC
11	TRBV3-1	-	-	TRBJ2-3	CASSQGGSQYF	TGTGCCAGCAGCCAGGGCGGGTCGCAGTATTTT
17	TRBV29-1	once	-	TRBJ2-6	CSVEVADPRSGTNVLTF	TGCAGCGTTGAGGTAGCGGACCCCCGCTCTGGGACCAACGTCCTGACTTTC
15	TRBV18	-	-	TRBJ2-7	CASSPPGPLIYEQYF	TGTGCCAGCTCACCACCGGGTCCCCTTATATACGAGCAGTACTTC
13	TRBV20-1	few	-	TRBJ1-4	CSASSRGGRKLFF	TGCAGTGCTAGCTCTAGGGGTGGAAGAAAACTGTTTTTT
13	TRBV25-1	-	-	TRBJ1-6	CASSAFLNSPLHF	TGTGCCAGCAGTGCCTTCCTCAATTCACCCCTCCACTTT
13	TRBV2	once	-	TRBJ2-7	CASSQAGWYEQYF	TGTGCCAGCAGTCAAGCGGGCTGGTACGAGCAGTACTTC
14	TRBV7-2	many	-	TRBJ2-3	CASSLADSGRDAYF	TGTGCCAGCAGCTTAGCGGATAGCGGTAGAGACGCGTATTTT
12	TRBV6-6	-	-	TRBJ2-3	CASIYGEVTQYF	TGTGCCAGCATCTACGGAGAGGTTACGCAGTATTTT
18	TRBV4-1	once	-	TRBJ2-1	CASSQGLQGGARYNEQFF	TGCGCCAGCAGCCAAGGGCTCCAGGGGGGCGCGAGGTACAATGAGCAGTTCTTC
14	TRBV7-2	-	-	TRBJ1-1	CASSVDSGNTEAFF	TGTGCCAGCAGCGTGGACTCTGGGAACACTGAAGCTTTCTTT
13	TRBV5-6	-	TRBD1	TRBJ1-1	CASSSGTVEGAFF	TGTGCCAGCAGCTCCGGGACAGTTGAGGGGGCTTTCTTT
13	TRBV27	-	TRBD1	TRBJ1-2	CASRRDRGHGYTF	TGTGCCAGCAGAAGGGACAGGGGACATGGCTACACCTTC
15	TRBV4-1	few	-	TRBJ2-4	CASSRAGDRQGIQYF	TGCGCCAGCAGCCGGGCCGGGGACCGCCAAGGCATTCAGTACTTC
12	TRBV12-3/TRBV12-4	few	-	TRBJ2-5	CASSFGAETQYF	TGTGCCAGCAGTTTTGGGGCAGAGACCCAGTACTTC
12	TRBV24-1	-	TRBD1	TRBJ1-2	CATETGVYGYTF	TGTGCCACCGAAACAGGGGTCTATGGCTACACCTTC
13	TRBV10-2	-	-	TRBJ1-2	CASTKGRENGYTF	TGCGCCAGCACCAAGGGCAGGGAGAATGGCTACACCTTC